The present entry profiles one T cell receptor beta chain with its context. Its antigen remains unknown. The sample is drawn from a study of post-analysis software for immune sequencing data. Findings and caveats of the study: Controls showed lower frequencies than patients for several TRBV segments, and TRBV5-6, TRBV5-1 and TRBV20-1 were among these.

TCR beta libraries were prepared from cDNA with unique molecular identifiers. Each sample of about 0.9 to 10 million input T cells yielded 500,000 or so cDNA molecules, so each molecule approximated one T cell. TCRdb fed the PCR reads into MiXCR, producing one record per CDR3 protein. The repertoire holds some 890,000 distinct CDR3 sequences, with about 50% as singletons. The CDR3 consists of 14 residues. Germline lookup yields CDR1 SGDLS and CDR2 YYNGEE. V was shortened by 0 bases and J by 4 bases, with 9 bases between the two germline ends. Sequences were obtained from blood. The V gene is TRBV9, the J gene TRBJ2-3, with D perhaps TRBD2 (6 bases). The receptor's source is a girl aged 5-17 years with multiple sclerosis. CDR3 loop: CASSVAGLPDTQYF. The CDR3 DNA is TGTGCCAGCAGCGTAGCTGGACTACCAGATACGCAGTATTTT.